Presented here are 18 T cell receptor beta chains from one specimen sequenced in a study of blood T cell repertoires in COVID-19 (dated by TCRdb to the early 2020s). Libraries came from the immunoSEQ multiplex PCR assay. TCRdb holds this immuneACCESS table with in-frame rearrangements only. Some clones are missing; in checked studies, unresolved V genes explain under half, and the rest has no known cause. The sample yields a few hundred thousand clones; about 89% were counted once. About 10% of the sample belongs to the ten largest clones. The sample taken for sequencing was peripheral blood. The source of these receptors is a man in his forties who had recovered from COVID-19.

This chain uses TRBV24-1 with TRBJ1-1; 7 bases agree with TRBD1. Germline values: CDR1 KGHDR, CDR2 SFDVKD. The CDR3 sequence is 16 residues long. J was trimmed by 5 bases and V by 4 bases; bases with no gene match: 12. The CDR3: CATSDPPRQGGTEAFF. The CDR3 DNA sequence: TGTGCCACCAGTGACCCACCCCGACAGGGCGGGACTGAAGCTTTCTTT.

The chain uses TRBV5-4 and TRBJ2-7, with 15 bases that match TRBD2. The germline gives CDR1 SGHNT, CDR2 YYREEE (reference sequence). V dropped 4 bases and J dropped 9; count of bases not matched to a gene: 5. CDR3 length: 14 amino acids. The CDR3 loop is CASSQGLAGGRQYF. Written as DNA, the CDR3 is TGTGCCAGCAGCCAGGGACTAGCGGGGGGTCGGCAGTACTTC.

The genes are TRBV2 and TRBJ2-3; D is perhaps TRBD1 (6 bases). Trimming took 6 bases from V and 1 from J, leaving 20 bases between them. Germline CDR1 is SNHLY and CDR2 is FYNNEI. This CDR3 spans 17 amino acids. The CDR3 sequence is CASRGGRGLTRTDTQYF. The CDR3 bases are TGTGCCAGCAGGGGTGGCAGGGGTCTTACTCGCACAGATACGCAGTATTTT. Together with reference TRBV2 and TRBJ2-3, the CDR3 gives the full variable domain: EPEVTQTPSHQVTQMGQEVILRCVPISNHLYFYWYRQILGQKVEFLVSFYNNEISEKSEIFDDQFSVERPDGSNFTLKIRSTKLEDSAMYFCASRGGRGLTRTDTQYFGPGTRLTVL.

This rearrangement joins TRBV18 to TRBJ2-1; 10 nucleotides match TRBD1. From germline, CDR1 is KGHSH and CDR2 LQKENI. The CDR3 contains 16 residues. V lost 4 bases to trimming and J lost 5 bases; unmatched junction nucleotides: 8. CDR3 region: CASSLAGTGVNNEQFF. The CDR3 DNA reads as TGTGCCAGCTCACTGGCCGGGACAGGGGTAAACAATGAGCAGTTCTTC.

The chain links TRBV20-1 to TRBJ2-1, with D possibly being TRBD2 (6 bases). The CDR3 length is 14 residues. The ends were cut back, 6 bases at V and 9 bases at J, with 21 bases in the middle. Germline lookup yields CDR1 DFQATT and CDR2 SNEGSKA (reference sequence). The CDR3 spells CSASWVTRRGEQFF. The DNA of the CDR3 is TGCAGTGCAAGTTGGGTGACTAGAAGGGGTGAGCAGTTCTTC.

This clone was recorded once. CDR3 residues: CASSSRQGARQETQYF. Written as DNA, the CDR3 is TGTGCCAGCAGCTCTCGACAGGGGGCTAGGCAAGAGACCCAGTACTTC. The rearrangement joins TRBV5-4 to TRBJ2-5, with TRBD1 identical over 10 bases. Germline V gene data show CDR1 as SGHNT and CDR2 as YYREEE (reference sequence). Germline trimming cut 3 bases from V and 2 bases from J; bases unmatched to any gene: 7. The CDR3 consists of 16 residues.

The J gene is TRBJ1-5, the V gene TRBV30; D is possibly TRBD1 (6 bases). The CDR3 totals 13 residues. Trimming removed 0 bases at V and 6 bases at J, with 9 bases between. CDR1 is GTSNPN, CDR2 SVGIG, per germline (reference sequence). In DNA, the CDR3 is TGTGCCTGGAGTGTACGGGGGGCTCAGCCCCAGCATTTT. The encoded protein is CAWSVRGAQPQHF.

This clone has just one count. The chain joins TRBV4-1 to TRBJ2-1, with D possibly TRBD2 on 5 matching bases. The CDR3 loop spans 14 amino acids. Germline V lookup: CDR1 MGHRA, CDR2 YSYEKL. The V gene lost 1 base and the J gene lost 9 bases, with 13 bases spanning the gap. The CDR3 sequence: CASSQGLEEGEQFF. CDR3 coding DNA: TGCGCCAGCAGCCAAGGTCTAGAAGAGGGTGAGCAGTTCTTC.

The V gene is TRBV9, the J gene TRBJ1-2; the match to TRBD1 covers 7 bases. V lost 5 bases to trimming and J lost 8 bases; unmatched junction nucleotides: 18. The CDR3 sequence is 16 residues long. The V gene's germline CDR1 is SGDLS and CDR2 YYNGEE. The CDR3 bases are TGTGCCAGCAGGGATTCCCGGGACAGCTTATCTAGGGGCTACACCTTC. Protein product: CASRDSRDSLSRGYTF.

The V call is TRBV30, the J call TRBJ2-5, with D perhaps matching TRBD2 (6 bases). Trimming stripped 0 bases from V and 3 bases from J, with 11 bases between. The CDR3 sequence is 14 residues long. Germline CDR1 and CDR2: GTSNPN and SVGIG (reference sequence). As DNA, the CDR3 is TGTGCCTGGAGTGTTTTCGGGGGAAAAGAGACCCAGTACTTC. This sequence encodes CAWSVFGGKETQYF.

This clone was picked up a small number of times. The rearrangement joins TRBV27 to TRBJ2-3; perhaps TRBD2 as D (6 bases). CDR1 and CDR2 (germline): MNHEY, SMNVEV (reference sequence). Trimming stripped 0 bases from V and 4 bases from J, with 11 bases between. The CDR3 is 15 residues long. CDR3 in amino acids: CASSLSSGGPDTQYF. CDR3 in DNA: TGTGCCAGCAGTTTATCTAGCGGCGGCCCAGATACGCAGTATTTT.

The rearrangement uses TRBV6-2 or TRBV6-3 and TRBJ2-2, with 9 bases fitting TRBD2. CDR3 size: 16 residues. Germline CDR1 MNHEY, CDR2 SVGEGT. V trimming: 3 bases; J trimming: 6 bases; junction bases outside the gene matches: 8. CDR3 nucleotide sequence: TGTGCCAGCAGTTATCAGGGACTAGCCCCTGCCGGGGAGCTGTTTTTT. The encoded protein is CASSYQGLAPAGELFF.

The chain employs TRBV2 and TRBJ2-7; TRBD2 aligns across 9 bases. Germline trimming cut 7 bases from V and 2 bases from J; bases unmatched to any gene: 3. Germline V gives CDR1 SNHLY, CDR2 FYNNEI. The CDR3 contains 13 residues. This CDR3 is CASTAGGAYEQYF. The CDR3, as DNA: TGTGCCAGCACCGCGGGAGGGGCCTACGAGCAGTACTTC.

The CDR3 nucleotides are TGTGCCATCAGTGAGTGGGCTAGCGGGAGCTTTGAGCAGTTCTTC. Its translation is CAISEWASGSFEQFF. The J gene is TRBJ2-1, the V gene TRBV10-3, with 10 bases fitting TRBD2. V trimming: 1 base; J trimming: 9 bases; junction bases outside the gene matches: 6. The V gene's germline CDR1 is ENHRY and CDR2 SYGVKD. The CDR3 covers 15 residues.

The V call is TRBV7-2, the J call TRBJ2-3; 11 bases match TRBD2. The trim removed 1 base at V and 2 bases at J, leaving 5 bases unmatched. Germline CDR1 SGHTA, CDR2 FQGNSA. The CDR3 is 17 residues long. The CDR3, as DNA: TGTGCCAGCAGCTTAGGAATTAGCGGGAGGGCCACAGATACGCAGTATTTT. Translated, it gives CASSLGISGRATDTQYF.

The chain uses TRBV6-6 and TRBJ1-1; D is unclear. V lost 0 bases and J 1 base, leaving 6 bases between the germline ends. Per the germline V gene, CDR1 is MNHNY and CDR2 is SVGAGI (reference sequence). The CDR3 runs 14 residues. The CDR3 DNA reads TGTGCCAGCAGTTACTCGCGGGGGAACACTGAAGCTTTCTTT. Translation gives CASSYSRGNTEAFF.

CDR3 loop: CASSIAQGAQETQYF. The CDR3 region has the DNA TGTGCCAGTAGTATTGCCCAGGGGGCGCAGGAGACCCAGTACTTC. This chain links TRBV19 with TRBJ2-5; 8 bases line up with TRBD1. Looked up from germline, CDR1 is LNHDA and CDR2 is SQIVND (reference sequence). This CDR3 is built from 15 residues. V trimming: 3 bases; J trimming: 5 bases; junction bases outside the gene matches: 8.

This chain joins TRBV27 and TRBJ2-6; 7 positions match TRBD2. Germline loops: CDR1 MNHEY, CDR2 SMNVEV (reference sequence). This CDR3 has 16 residues. Losses at the gene ends were 6 bases for V and 2 bases for J; bases not matched to a gene: 7. The CDR3 spells CASSPRSGTGANVLTF. CDR3 coding DNA: TGTGCCAGCAGCCCCCGAAGCGGGACTGGGGCCAACGTCCTGACTTTC.